Described below is a single TCR beta chain sequence and its context. No cognate antigen has been identified for it. Base qualities are not recorded, but no much larger clone differs from it by a single base. From the germline V gene (reference sequence), CDR1 is MNHEY and CDR2 is SMNVEV. Measured from the cysteine to the phenylalanine, the CDR3 is 18 residues long. Only CDR3 DNA remains: 54 bases, in frame from the first base. Germline trimming amounts to 7 bases on V and 6 bases on J, with 18 as the count of junction bases outside the gene matches. The sample belongs to a study of shared clonotypes between healthy human individuals (dated by TCRdb to the early 2020s). In terms of the full investigation: Two women and three men aged 18 to 49 years were included in the cohort. Leukapheresis yielded between about 0.94 and 8.9 billion PBMCs per donor. For each donor, CD4 naive and CD4 memory were each given three plates, CD8 naive was given two plates, and CD8 memory was given one plate. To increase sequencing depth and limit assay-specific biases, TCR repertoire library preparation and sequencing were carried out by different laboratories using diverse techniques. The study deeply sequenced blood TCR repertoires of about 5 healthy adults to estimate repertoire size and the extent of clonotype sharing between individuals.

CD8 naive samples were obtained by positive selection for CCR7 among CD45RO-negative cells, yielding a CD45RA+CCR7+ population from which TemRA cells were excluded. The donors were healthy, HIV-negative adults with no recently reported acute infections or vaccinations. All donors were Caucasian adults living in Nashville, Tennessee, USA. Blood was collected by leukapheresis, and PBMCs were isolated by Ficoll-Histopaque density gradient centrifugation and then cryopreserved in liquid nitrogen vapor phase. Analytical flow cytometry was used to check the purity and quantity of every magnetically sorted T cell population. From each sorted fraction, genomic DNA was isolated and quantified by UV absorbance on a Nanodrop 2000c. Overall study results and their limits: Naive subsets generally had larger estimated clonotype richness than memory subsets. Incomplete sequencing was indicated by rarefaction of sorted-subset datasets, despite the large sequencing depth. Sampling was limited to blood, and TCR repertoires in tissue likely differ from TCR repertoires in blood. Pairwise subsampling led to the expectation that sequencing depth would affect the degree of clonotype sharing among donors. Compared with non-shared clonotypes, clonotypes shared by all four sorted-subset donors had higher generation probabilities. The genetic and exposure-history diversity represented was limited by the small number of donors. About 4.5% of naive CD4, 3% to 3.5% of naive CD8, around 2.3% of memory CD4, and about 0.4% of memory CD8 clonotypes were shared across four donors.

Using the deep immunoSEQ assay, multiplex PCR amplified TCR CDR3 regions from genomic DNA. For each cell subset, the extracted genomic DNA was distributed evenly across all wells of several immunoSEQ 96-well plates, and each plate served as one replicate. For sorted subsets, each replicate PCR was loaded with around 220 ng genomic DNA, equivalent to 30,000 to 35,000 T cell genomes. Purified libraries were measured with a Qubit 3.0 fluorometer, size-checked on a Bioanalyzer 2100, and measured again with the KAPA Library Quantification kit. Every immunoSEQ 96-well plate was sequenced on a separate single-read 150-cycle Illumina NextSeq 550 flow cell. The study's own analysis went as follows. Because only junctional sequences without quality scores were contained in the immunoSEQ output, filtering matching that applied to full-length reads could not be performed. Sequences were annotated with PyIR, a Python wrapper for IgBLAST v1.9, using IMGT germline references to assign V/J genes and CDR3. Reads were removed for weak V/J assignments (E-value above 1e-6), missing CDR3, stop codons, out-of-frame junctions, or ambiguous translated residues. V3J clonotypes were defined by identical inferred V gene, J gene, and CDR3 amino acid sequence. Percentage overlap between repertoires was calculated by dividing the number of shared unique clonotypes by the size of the smaller repertoire. Repertoire richness was assessed with RTK rarefaction, the Chao1 estimator, and Recon v2.1 estimates of unobserved clonotypes. For all TCRbeta clonotypes obtained by the gDNA method from four donors, generation probabilities were computed with OLGA. TCRdb provides this immuneACCESS table in a form limited to in-frame rearrangements. Some clones are lacking; in checked studies, under half of them reflect an unresolved V gene, and why the rest are absent is not known. The V and J calls and clone size come from that table; D and trimming were worked out from the DNA. For this sample the table gives around 610,000 clones, of which approximately 96% were detected only once. The ten largest clones represent around 0.1% of the sample.

The sequence came from a woman aged 25 to 39 in good health. The chain uses TRBV27 and TRBJ2-1, and 10 junctional nucleotides match TRBD2. The material sequenced was naive CD8+ T cells sorted from blood. The sample's cell subset or site label is to be understood as: CD45RA+CCR7+. The CDR3 region reads CASTSGGAGLAGVNEQFF. The DNA reads as follows: TGTGCCAGCACCTCAGGGGGCGCGGGTCTAGCGGGAGTCAATGAGCAGTTCTTC.